The TCR beta chain described here comes from a study of shared clonotypes between healthy human individuals. Study background: The donors, a couple of women and a few men, were aged 18 to 49.

Study-level findings and limits: Richness estimates generally favored naive over memory subsets.

Points on this clone: Antigen specificity is unknown.

There are 16 residues in the CDR3. CDR1 and CDR2 from the germline V gene are SGHRS and YFSETQ. V lost 1 base to trimming and J lost 0 bases, with 14 bases between them. Libraries were prepared by immunoSEQ multiplex PCR; TCRdb keeps only in-frame clonotypes and omits some of them. The table lists over a million clones, roughly 97% of them singletons. The sequence was collected from a man between 25 and 39 years old in good health. The chain links TRBV5-1 to TRBJ2-7; tentative D call: TRBD1 (5 bases). The sample taken for sequencing was naive CD4+ T cells sorted from blood. The subset: CD45RA+ positively selected. CDR3 bases: TGCGCCAGCAGCTTGATTCCCGACAGAAACTCCTACGAGCAGTACTTC. Amino acids: CASSLIPDRNSYEQYF.